The rows below give T cell receptor beta chains drawn from one sample of a study of OX40 agonist ivuxolimab in advanced cancers. Profiled with immunoSEQ multiplex PCR; TCRdb holds only in-frame clones, not every one. The data contain under 45,000 clones, roughly 77% of them singletons. The source was CD4+ or CD8+ T cells sorted from blood, collected in a trial of the OX40 agonist ivuxolimab. These receptors came from an adult with an advanced solid tumor such as melanoma, head and neck, liver or kidney cancer. Each CDR3 is given with its conserved first and last residue. Fields, in order: V gene, clone size, CDR3 length, CDR3 protein. Not all rows give a size; the values are once, few, many and, for expanded clones, a class.

TRBV5-1 | NA | 14 | CASRGSGSFDEQFF
TRBV11-2 | NA | 10 | CASSLETQYF
TRBV18 | NA | 14 | CASSPWTSANEQFF
TRBV18 | NA | 16 | CASSRQGAWDAGELFF
TRBV25-1 | NA | 14 | CASTPGTAPDTIYF
TRBV6-1 | NA | 15 | CASSVSEYRVAGYTF
TRBV5-6 | NA | 12 | CASSFKGLQQYF
TRBV4-1 | NA | 15 | CASSQSNRGLYGYTF
TRBV5-1 | NA | 14 | CASSWDGANTEAFF
TRBV19 | NA | 13 | CASSIAPGQGAFF
TRBV5-7 | NA | 17 | CASSLEEAAFPYNEQFF
TRBV18 | NA | 13 | CASSPPAGTEAFF
TRBV6-1 | few | 13 | CASSVVLEQPQHF
TRBV5-5 | NA | 14 | CASSRDPRQYEQYF
TRBV11-2 | NA | 13 | CASSNLDGYEQYF
TRBV27 | NA | 16 | CASSRYSTGGSYGYTF
TRBV5-7 | NA | 16 | CASSSGTVRLGTEAFF
TRBV6-5 | NA | 13 | CASRMGPYNEQFF
TRBV7-9 | NA | 15 | CASSLTIGTAYGYTF
TRBV19 | few | 13 | CASSIEWGAQAFF
TRBV27 | NA | 15 | CASSFRGLSTGELFF
TRBV30 | NA | 17 | CAWSSTRTSGSISEQFF
TRBV5-6 | few | 15 | CASSFGGYSGNTIYF
TRBV5-6 | NA | 17 | CASSFLQGLVESGGYTF
TRBV29-1 | NA | 12 | CSGNRAGTEAFF
TRBV6-5 | NA | 15 | CASRGRGQPPYEQYF
TRBV5-1 | NA | 14 | CASSIEGAGTEAFF
TRBV7-9 | NA | 15 | CASTRTGVGGTEAFF
TRBV4-2 | NA | 13 | CASSQVSEGEQFF
TRBV19 | few | 11 | CASSLDREAFF
TRBV5-6 | NA | 12 | CASSLHGEKLFF
TRBV19 | few | 13 | CASSKGQIYEQYF
TRBV19 | NA | 14 | CASKPAVQNYGYTF
TRBV5-6 | NA | 19 | CASSGSLITGAGSYNEQFF
TRBV19 | once | 15 | CASSSPGGGGGELFF
TRBV7-9 | NA | 12 | CASSLITDTQYF
TRBV4-1 | NA | 16 | CASSLIRGRYGNTIYF
TRBV7-9 | NA | 16 | CASSQITGSSGNTIYF
TRBV7-8 | few | 14 | CASSLGLWDTEAFF
TRBV9 | NA | 16 | CASSSTGTGPQETQYF
TRBV7-2 | NA | 14 | CASSVTDLNYGYTF
TRBV6-6 | NA | 14 | CASGRGGTLGEQYF
TRBV5-1 | NA | 16 | CASSRMAGGRSGELFF
TRBV19 | NA | 16 | CASSIGWDRGNTEAFF
TRBV9 | NA | 16 | CASSTTGTGRGDTQYF
TRBV19 | NA | 13 | CASSIIRNNEQFF
TRBV5-1 | NA | 17 | CASSSLAGGGTYNEQFF